Following are 8 T cell receptor beta chains from one sample sequenced in a study of cytomegalovirus exposure and HLA in healthy donors. 13 Jbeta primers and 60 Vbeta primers were used for the PCR. Measured with immunoSEQ multiplex PCR; TCRdb has only the in-frame clones, and not every one. Found here are 120,000 to 150,000 clones, 55% to 70% of them singletons; the top ten hold about 2.9%. Material for sequencing was PBMCs. Source of these receptors: a woman in her thirties in good health and CMV-seropositive.

This clone was counted a single time. The chain has TRBV10-3 and TRBJ1-2; a possible D gene is TRBD1 (5 bases). Per the germline V gene, CDR1 is ENHRY and CDR2 is SYGVKD. The ends were cut back, 3 bases at V and 2 bases at J, with 13 bases in the middle. The CDR3 covers 15 residues. CDR3 amino acids: CAISDFAGRNYGYTF. The CDR3 DNA is TGTGCCATCAGTGATTTTGCAGGGAGGAACTATGGCTACACCTTC.

CDR3 nucleotide sequence: TGTGCCAGCAGCCCGCCAGGGGCGACTGAAGCTTTCTTT. This sequence encodes CASSPPGATEAFF. V is TRBV5-6 and J is TRBJ1-1, with TRBD1 as a possible D gene (6 bases). Germline loops: CDR1 SGHDT, CDR2 YYEEEE. The CDR3 sequence is 13 residues long. Deletions cut 4 bases from V and 5 bases from J, with 12 bases between.

The rearrangement joins TRBV18 to TRBJ1-1, with TRBD1 as a possible D gene (6 bases). Trimming removed 1 base from V and 4 bases from J, with 13 bases in between. This CDR3 comprises 15 residues. Germline loops: CDR1 KGHSH, CDR2 LQKENI. The CDR3 region is CASSPLGGEGTEAFF. The CDR3 coding sequence is TGTGCCAGCTCACCACTTGGGGGCGAGGGCACTGAAGCTTTCTTT. The full variable domain, rest sourced from reference TRBV18 and TRBJ1-1, is NAGVMQNPRHLVRRRGQEARLRCSPMKGHSHVYWYRQLPEEGLKFMVYLQKENIIDESGMPKERFSAEFPKEGPSILRIQQVVRGDSAAYFCASSPLGGEGTEAFFGQGTRLTVV.

The chain has TRBV18 and TRBJ1-1; 7 bases line up with TRBD1. Trimming took 1 base from V and 10 from J; bases not matched to a gene: 6. This CDR3 contains 13 residues. Germline loops: CDR1 KGHSH, CDR2 LQKENI. CDR3 coding DNA: TGTGCCAGCTCACCACAGGGACAGCACTTAGCTTTCTTT. Protein product: CASSPQGQHLAFF.

The chain is built from TRBV11-2 and TRBJ2-1; 11 bases are shared with TRBD2. Per germline, CDR1 SGHAT and CDR2 FQNNGV. With V trimmed by 3 bases and J by 15 bases, 10 bases remained unmatched. The CDR3 sequence is 14 residues long. In nucleotides, the CDR3 is TGTGCCAGCAGCTTGTTAGCGGGGGGGCCGAGAGGGTTCTTC. It translates to CASSLLAGGPRGFF. The full variable domain, its missing parts supplied by reference TRBV11-2 and TRBJ2-1, is EAGVAQSPRYKIIEKRQSVAFWCNPISGHATLYWYQQILGQGPKLLIQFQNNGVVDDSQLPKDRFSAERLKGVDSTLKIQPAKLEDSAVYLCASSLLAGGPRGFFGPGTRLTVL.

This clone was observed a handful of times. The rearrangement joins TRBV15 to TRBJ1-6, with TRBD1 matching over 7 bases. The CDR3 runs to 16 residues. Germline CDR1 LNHNV, CDR2 YYDKDF (reference sequence). With V trimmed by 5 bases and J by 7 bases, 11 bases remained unmatched. Here the CDR3 reads CATSGEDRVGNSPLHF. CDR3 nucleotide sequence: TGTGCCACCAGCGGCGAAGACAGGGTCGGCAATTCACCCCTCCACTTT. Drawing the rest from reference TRBV15 and TRBJ1-6, the complete variable domain is DAMVIQNPRYQVTQFGKPVTLSCSQTLNHNVMYWYQQKSSQAPKLLFHYYDKDFNNEADTPDNFQSRRPNTSFCFLDIRSPGLGDTAMYLCATSGEDRVGNSPLHFGNGTRLTVT.

V is TRBV11-3 and J is TRBJ2-1; 9 bases agree with TRBD2. V was pared by 1 base and J by 3 bases, with 10 bases of the junction left unmatched. Germline V gene sequence: CDR1 SGHNT, CDR2 YENEEA. This CDR3 is built from 18 residues. The DNA for the CDR3 is TGTGCCAGCAGCTTAGTGGGACTAGCCACGTTTCTCTACAATGAGCAGTTCTTC. Amino acids: CASSLVGLATFLYNEQFF.

CDR3 bases: TGTGCCATCAGTGAGCCCAGGCTCTCTAACTATGGCTACACCTTC. Amino acid sequence: CAISEPRLSNYGYTF. The chain carries TRBV10-3 and TRBJ1-2; D gene uncertain. Trimming took off 2 bases at V and 0 bases at J, with 10 bases between the two ends. The germline gives CDR1 ENHRY, CDR2 SYGVKD. The CDR3 consists of 15 residues.